The 6 T cell receptor beta chains given below trace back to one sample, sequenced in a study of shared clonotypes between healthy human individuals. Some clones are missing from TCRdb's copy, which holds only in-frame ones; the method was immunoSEQ multiplex PCR. The sample consists of roughly 590,000 clones, 95% to 96% of them appearing once. Naive CD8 cells comprised CD45RO-negative, CCR7-positively selected cells, excluding terminally differentiated effector memory CD45RA+ cells. The material sequenced was naive CD8+ T cells sorted from blood. The receptors here all came from a young woman in good health.

The DNA of the CDR3 is TGTGCCAGCAGGAGGGACAGGGGACCTACTAACTATGGCTACACCTTC. It encodes CASRRDRGPTNYGYTF. The V call is TRBV27, the J call TRBJ1-2; 10 bases fit TRBD1. The CDR3 is made up of 16 amino acids. CDR1 is MNHEY and CDR2 is SMNVEV in the germline V gene (reference sequence). V lost 6 bases, J lost 0 bases, and 7 bases stayed unmatched.

The J gene is TRBJ1-3, the V gene TRBV4-2, with D perhaps matching TRBD1 (5 bases). This CDR3 is built from 19 residues. V lost 0 bases and J 0 bases, leaving 18 bases between the germline ends. Germline V lookup: CDR1 LGHNA, CDR2 YNFKEQ. Here the CDR3 DNA reads TGTGCCAGCAGCCAAGATTGGTACGGACAACCGCTCTCTGGAAACACCATATATTTT. This codes for CASSQDWYGQPLSGNTIYF.

The CDR3 DNA is TGTGCCAGCAGCTTAGGGAGCGGGTGGTACGAGCAGTACTTC. The encoded protein is CASSLGSGWYEQYF. The J gene is TRBJ2-7, the V gene TRBV11-2; perhaps TRBD2 as D (6 bases). The CDR3 is 14 residues long. Germline values: CDR1 SGHAT, CDR2 FQNNGV. V was trimmed by 1 base and J by 4 bases, leaving 11 bases between them.

The chain employs TRBV5-1 and TRBJ2-6; tentatively, D is TRBD1 or TRBD2 (5 bases each). CDR3 length: 17 residues. CDR1 is SGHRS and CDR2 is YFSETQ in the germline V gene. V gave up 5 bases and J gave up 0 bases, with 15 bases separating them. As DNA, the CDR3 is TGCGCCAGCAGACGGGACGGCCAAAGCTCTGGGGCCAACGTCCTGACTTTC. Residues: CASRRDGQSSGANVLTF.

This chain uses TRBV30 with TRBJ2-7; the D gene is possibly TRBD1 (6 bases). V was shortened by 0 bases and J by 0 bases, with 9 bases between the two germline ends. Germline V lookup: CDR1 GTSNPN, CDR2 SVGIG (reference sequence). The CDR3 has 14 residues. The CDR3 coding sequence is TGTGCCTGGAGTGTTCAGACAGGCTCCTACGAGCAGTACTTC. Protein sequence: CAWSVQTGSYEQYF.

The rearrangement joins TRBV5-1 to TRBJ2-1; 11 bases agree with TRBD2. The CDR3 has 16 residues. The V gene's germline CDR1 is SGHRS and CDR2 YFSETQ. Germline trimming cut 4 bases from V and 6 bases from J; bases unmatched to any gene: 9. In DNA form, the CDR3 reads TGCGCCAGCAGCGACCCTTGGGGACTAGCGGTCAATGAGCAGTTCTTC. As protein: CASSDPWGLAVNEQFF.